This TCR beta chain is drawn from a study of patients and donors after allogeneic stem cell transplantation. TCRdb redid the calling of the RT-PCR reads with MiXCR, one entry per CDR3 protein. The repertoire holds about 960,000 distinct CDR3 sequences, about a sixth seen once, with about 6% in the top ten. The TCR sequence derives from a human donor who was either an allogeneic HSCT recipient or a stem cell or donor lymphocyte infusion donor (not recorded which). It is not recorded whose cells these are; they may come from a transplant donor. The sample was blood, either unsorted or a sorted T cell fraction (not recorded which).

This chain's CDR3 is CASSEWRMDTEAFF. The CDR3 coding sequence is TGTGCCAGCAGTGAATGGCGGATGGACACTGAAGCTTTCTTT. The rearrangement uses TRBV25-1 and TRBJ1-1, with D hard to call. Germline V CDR1 and CDR2: MGHDK, SYGVNS. The CDR3 has 14 amino acids. V was trimmed by 1 base and J by 3 bases, leaving 9 bases between them.